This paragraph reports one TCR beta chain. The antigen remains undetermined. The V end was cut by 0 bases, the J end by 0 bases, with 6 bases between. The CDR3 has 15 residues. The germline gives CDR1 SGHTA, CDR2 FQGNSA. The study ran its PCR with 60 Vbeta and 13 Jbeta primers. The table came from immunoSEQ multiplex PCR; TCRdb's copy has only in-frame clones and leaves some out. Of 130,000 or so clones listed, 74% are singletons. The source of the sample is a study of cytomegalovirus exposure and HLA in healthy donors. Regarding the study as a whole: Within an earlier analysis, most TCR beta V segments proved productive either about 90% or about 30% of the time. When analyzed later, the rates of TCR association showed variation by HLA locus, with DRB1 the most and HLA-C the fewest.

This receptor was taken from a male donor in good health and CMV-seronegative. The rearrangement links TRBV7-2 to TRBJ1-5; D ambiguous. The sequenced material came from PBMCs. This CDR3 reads CASSLATISNQPQHF. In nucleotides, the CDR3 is TGTGCCAGCAGCTTAGCGACAATTAGCAATCAGCCCCAGCATTTT.